The present entry profiles one T cell receptor beta chain with its context. Its target is unknown. The record originates from a study of cytomegalovirus exposure and HLA in healthy donors. As for the study in general: From donors who were HLA-typed, an early data release held around 85 million unique TCRs. Study results and limitations: 16,951 TCR beta sequences were associated with HLA alleles at 0.05 false discovery rate in a later analysis.

The PCR ran on 60 Vbeta and 13 Jbeta primers. Sequenced by immunoSEQ multiplex PCR; TCRdb stores in-frame clones only, minus some. The profile shows tens of thousands of clones, approximately 70% of them singletons. There were likely unrecorded immune exposures, though donors were nominally healthy when sampled. The CDR3 loop spans 13 amino acids. Trimming at V came to 8 bases and at J to 6 bases, leaving 6 bases not matched to a gene. Germline V CDR1 and CDR2: MNHEY, SMNVEV (reference sequence). The sequence was collected from a woman between 45 and 65 years old in good health and CMV-seropositive. The chain links TRBV27 to TRBJ2-1; 8 nucleotides agree with TRBD1. Sequences were obtained from PBMCs. The CDR3, as DNA: TGTGCCAGCCTAGGACAGGGCAGCAATGAGCAGTTCTTC. It yields the protein CASLGQGSNEQFF.